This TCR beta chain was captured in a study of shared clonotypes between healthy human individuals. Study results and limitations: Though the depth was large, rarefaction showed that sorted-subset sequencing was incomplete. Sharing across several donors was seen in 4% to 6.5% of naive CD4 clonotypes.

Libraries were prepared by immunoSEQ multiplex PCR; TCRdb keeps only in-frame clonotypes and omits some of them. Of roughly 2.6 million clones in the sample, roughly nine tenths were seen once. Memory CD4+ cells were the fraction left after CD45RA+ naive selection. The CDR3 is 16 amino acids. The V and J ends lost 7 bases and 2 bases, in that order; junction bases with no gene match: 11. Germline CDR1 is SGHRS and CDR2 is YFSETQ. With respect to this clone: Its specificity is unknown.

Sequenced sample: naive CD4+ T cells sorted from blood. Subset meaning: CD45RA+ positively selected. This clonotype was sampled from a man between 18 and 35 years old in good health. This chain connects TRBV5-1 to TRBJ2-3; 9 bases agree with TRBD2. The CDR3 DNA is TGCGCCAGCGGCGGTAGCGGGAGTATTGTCACAGATACGCAGTATTTT. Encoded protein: CASGGSGSIVTDTQYF.